This TCR beta chain comes out of a study of shared clonotypes between healthy human individuals. Study information: Donors consisted of a couple of women and a few men between 18 and 49. Study-level results: Represented diversity, genetic and exposure-history alike, was limited by few donors. Around 5% was the fraction of naive CD4 clonotypes found shared across several donors.

Profiled with immunoSEQ multiplex PCR; TCRdb holds only in-frame clones, not every one. The data show approximately 2,000,000 clones, 80% to 95% seen once. Cells designated naive CD8 were CD45RO-negative and were positively selected for CCR7, with terminally differentiated effector memory CD45RA+ cells excluded. About this clone itself: Its antigen remains unidentified.

V was pared by 6 bases and J by 0 bases, with 12 bases between. The CDR3 runs 14 residues. Looked up from germline, CDR1 is SGHTA and CDR2 is FQGTGA. The sequenced material came from naive CD8+ T cells from PBMCs. This TCR derives from a man aged 18 to 29 in good health. Some clones in this sample may be carry-over from other donors' samples. The chain couples TRBV7-3 to TRBJ2-7; D remains ambiguous. The CDR3 here is CASSEGPTSYEQYF. The CDR3 DNA reads TGTGCCAGCAGTGAAGGACCGACCTCCTACGAGCAGTACTTC.